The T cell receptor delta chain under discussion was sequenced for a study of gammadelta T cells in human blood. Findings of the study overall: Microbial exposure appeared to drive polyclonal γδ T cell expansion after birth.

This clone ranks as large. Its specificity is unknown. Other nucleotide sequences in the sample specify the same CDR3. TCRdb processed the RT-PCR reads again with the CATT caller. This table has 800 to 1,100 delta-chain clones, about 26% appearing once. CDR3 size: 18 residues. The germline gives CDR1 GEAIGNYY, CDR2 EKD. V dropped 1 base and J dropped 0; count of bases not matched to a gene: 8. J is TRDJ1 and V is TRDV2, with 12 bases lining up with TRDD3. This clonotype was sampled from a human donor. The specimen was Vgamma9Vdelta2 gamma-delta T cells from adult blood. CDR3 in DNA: TGTGCCTGTGACACGTTACCTGGGGGATACGCTCACACCGATAAACTCATCTTT. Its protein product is CACDTLPGGYAHTDKLIF.